This is a list of T cell receptor beta chains from one sample in a study of identical twins. From the 5' RACE reads, TCRdb called clonotypes with MiXCR, one entry per CDR3 protein. Of 1.5 million to 2 million distinct CDR3 sequences listed, around a third are singletons. The material sequenced was cord blood. These receptors were collected from a newborn girl in good health. The CDR3 runs from the conserved cysteine through the conserved F or W. A D gene is named only where the DNA matches it firmly. Size is stated for part of the rows, as once, few or many counts, or as a class when the clone is expanded.

D gene: NA; clone size: NA; V gene: TRBV27; J gene: TRBJ2-3; CDR3 protein: CASRARIDTQYF; CDR3 DNA: TGTGCCAGTCGGGCTAGAATTGATACGCAGTATTTT
D gene: TRBD2; clone size: NA; V gene: TRBV20-1; J gene: TRBJ2-5; CDR3 protein: CSARVRLAGEIRKTQYF; CDR3 DNA: TGCAGTGCTAGAGTAAGGCTAGCGGGGGAGATTAGAAAGACCCAGTACTTC
D gene: NA; clone size: few; V gene: TRBV7-9; J gene: TRBJ1-2; CDR3 protein: CASSPHRFGYTF; CDR3 DNA: TGTGCCAGCAGCCCCCACAGATTCGGCTACACCTTC
D gene: TRBD2; clone size: few; V gene: TRBV11-2; J gene: TRBJ2-7; CDR3 protein: CASSHIRGGRAASYEQYF; CDR3 DNA: TGTGCCAGCAGCCACATTAGGGGCGGGAGGGCGGCCTCCTACGAGCAGTACTTC
D gene: NA; clone size: NA; V gene: TRBV6-2/TRBV6-3; J gene: TRBJ2-1; CDR3 protein: CASSYFGGVSGHEQFF; CDR3 DNA: TGTGCCAGCAGTTACTTCGGAGGAGTGAGCGGACATGAGCAGTTCTTC
D gene: NA; clone size: NA; V gene: TRBV20-1; J gene: TRBJ2-5; CDR3 protein: CSAGRREQYF; CDR3 DNA: TGCAGTGCCGGACGAAGGGAGCAGTACTTC
D gene: NA; clone size: NA; V gene: TRBV14; J gene: TRBJ2-7; CDR3 protein: CASSQEFRHSYEQYF; CDR3 DNA: TGTGCCAGCAGCCAAGAATTCCGGCATTCCTACGAGCAGTACTTC
D gene: NA; clone size: once; V gene: TRBV10-2; J gene: TRBJ1-3; CDR3 protein: CASTVGGPGNTIYF; CDR3 DNA: TGCGCCAGCACCGTGGGGGGTCCTGGAAACACCATATATTTT
D gene: NA; clone size: many; V gene: TRBV29-1; J gene: TRBJ2-5; CDR3 protein: CSAKRGDSAQYF; CDR3 DNA: TGCAGCGCCAAAAGGGGGGATTCGGCCCAGTACTTC
D gene: NA; clone size: NA; V gene: TRBV12-3/TRBV12-4; J gene: TRBJ2-1; CDR3 protein: CASSLIGGGPYYNEQFF; CDR3 DNA: TGTGCCAGCAGTTTAATTGGGGGGGGCCCCTACTACAATGAGCAGTTCTTC
D gene: NA; clone size: NA; V gene: TRBV6-2/TRBV6-3; J gene: TRBJ1-6; CDR3 protein: CASSYSDGSYSPLHF; CDR3 DNA: TGTGCCAGCAGTTACTCTGATGGGAGCTATTCACCCCTCCACTTT
D gene: NA; clone size: few; V gene: TRBV7-7; J gene: TRBJ2-3; CDR3 protein: CASSLGGTADTQYF; CDR3 DNA: TGTGCTAGCAGCTTAGGCGGGACGGCAGATACGCAGTATTTT
D gene: TRBD2; clone size: many; V gene: TRBV12-3/TRBV12-4; J gene: TRBJ2-7; CDR3 protein: CASSSGLDYEQYF; CDR3 DNA: TGTGCCAGCAGTTCGGGACTAGACTACGAGCAGTACTTC